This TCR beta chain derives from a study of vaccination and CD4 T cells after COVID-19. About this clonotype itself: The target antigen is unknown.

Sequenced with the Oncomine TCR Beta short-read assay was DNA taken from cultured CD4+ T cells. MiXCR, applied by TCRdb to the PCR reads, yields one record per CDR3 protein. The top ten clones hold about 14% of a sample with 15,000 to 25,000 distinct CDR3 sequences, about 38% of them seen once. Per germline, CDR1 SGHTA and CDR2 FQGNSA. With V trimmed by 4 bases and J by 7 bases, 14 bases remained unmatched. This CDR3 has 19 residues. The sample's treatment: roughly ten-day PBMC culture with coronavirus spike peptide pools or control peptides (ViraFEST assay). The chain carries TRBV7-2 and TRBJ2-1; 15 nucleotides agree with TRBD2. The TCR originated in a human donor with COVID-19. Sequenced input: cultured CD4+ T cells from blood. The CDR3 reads CASSSGLAGGASSLNEQFF. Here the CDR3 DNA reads TGTGCCAGCAGCTCCGGACTAGCGGGGGGGGCATCGTCCCTTAATGAGCAGTTCTTC.